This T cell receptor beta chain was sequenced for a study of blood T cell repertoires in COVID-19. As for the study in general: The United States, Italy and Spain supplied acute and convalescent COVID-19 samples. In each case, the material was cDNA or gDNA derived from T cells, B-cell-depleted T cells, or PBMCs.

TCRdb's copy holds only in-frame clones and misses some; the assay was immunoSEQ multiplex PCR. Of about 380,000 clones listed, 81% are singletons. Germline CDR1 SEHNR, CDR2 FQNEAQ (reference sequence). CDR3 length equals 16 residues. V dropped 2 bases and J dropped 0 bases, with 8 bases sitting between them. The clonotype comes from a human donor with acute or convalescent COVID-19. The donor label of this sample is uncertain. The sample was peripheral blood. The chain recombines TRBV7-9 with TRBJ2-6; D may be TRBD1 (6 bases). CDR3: CASSLPQGSGANVLTF. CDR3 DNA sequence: TGTGCCAGCAGCTTACCACAGGGCTCTGGGGCCAACGTCCTGACTTTC.